The TCR beta chain under discussion was sequenced for a study of blood T cell repertoires in COVID-19 (dated by TCRdb to the early 2020s). Study-wide context: Samples covering the acute and convalescent phases of COVID-19 were provided by collaborators in the United States, Italy and Spain. Subjects who had been exposed to COVID-19, were actively infected with it, or had recovered from it provided the deeply sampled blood TCRbeta repertoires that made up the dataset. Where available, HLA class I and class II types were taken from metadata supplied by the sample provider and were not determined by assay-based typing. Nearly every sample came with metadata listing a de-identified subject ID, COVID-19 status, age in years and sex. Samples were obtained from the ongoing ImmuneRACE study (first 160 participants) and from roughly 1,300 subjects provided by 6 global collaborators. The material from the prospective study consisted of cDNA or gDNA derived from T cells, B-cell-depleted T cells, or PBMCs. The repertoires were released in a freely available public database meant as a resource for research on the immune response to SARS-CoV-2. What the study reported, not specific to this receptor: The quantity of clinical and demographic metadata differed by source and by participant and was supplied without curation.

At one collaborating source in Seattle, patients were enrolled during active infection and were followed longitudinally through the course of disease. The collaborating institutions used their own protocols to collect whole blood in K2EDTA tubes. For TCRbeta analysis, collaborator samples were shipped as frozen whole blood, as isolated PBMCs, or as DNA extracted from either sample type. CDR1 MNHEY and CDR2 SVGAGI are derived from the germline V gene. The V and J ends are trimmed by 10 bases and 0 bases, leaving 16 bases between them. From its cysteine to its phenylalanine, the CDR3 spans 15 amino acids. Kept here is only the CDR3 DNA, which spans 45 bases and is read in frame from base 1. Turning to this clone: This receptor's antigen is unknown. There are no base qualities to consult, and no much larger clone falls within one base.

The immunoSEQ Assay, a bias-controlled multiplex PCR, was used to amplify TCRbeta CDR3 regions from genomic DNA. In the original analysis: The number of nucleated cells in each sample was estimated from the amplification of reference gene primers within the assay. To quantify the absolute abundance of each unique TCRbeta CDR3 rearrangement, sequence reads were collapsed and filtered. Productive Simpson clonality was computed per sample as the square root of Simpson's diversity index over productive rearrangements. TCRdb took this table from immuneACCESS and kept in-frame rearrangements with V and J called. Such tables lack part of the clones; where checked against another copy, unresolved V genes explain under half of the gap, and the rest is unexplained. V, J and clone size are those of that table, while D and trimming were read from the DNA. For this sample there are 270,000 or so clones; 86% appear just once. The ten largest clones add up to around 12% of the sample.

This sequence originates from a woman aged 25 to 45 with COVID-19, enrolled during active disease. The sequencing input was peripheral blood. Recombination connected TRBV6-5 to TRBJ1-5; D gene: possibly TRBD1, on 5 matching bases. The base sequence is TGTGCCACCAAGGGAGGGGAACCTAGCAATCAGCCCCAGCATTTT. This encodes CATKGGEPSNQPQHF.